Listed here are 3 T cell receptor beta chains from one sample, sequenced in a study of T-cell reconstitution after alpha-beta-depleted transplantation in children. Unique molecular identifiers featured in how the TCRbeta library was prepared. Via MiXCR, TCRdb re-called the PCR reads, giving one row per CDR3 protein. This sample carries some 500,000 distinct CDR3 sequences, about 17% of them seen once, and the ten largest clones take less than 4%. The source was PBMCs from the stem cell graft donor, collected from the stem cell graft. These receptors all come from a human donor who donated a stem cell graft to a child with acute lymphoblastic leukemia.

The V gene is TRBV20-1, the J gene TRBJ2-7, with 8 nucleotides matching TRBD2. Looked up from germline, CDR1 is DFQATT and CDR2 is SNEGSKA (reference sequence). The ends lost 6 bases at V and 5 bases at J; junction bases unmatched: 9. This CDR3 has 13 residues. Here the CDR3 DNA reads TGCAGTGCCCCCGGGGGGGGGTTCAACGAGCAGTACTTC. This encodes CSAPGGGFNEQYF.

This clonotype was detected only a few times. At one end the junction does not follow the germline gene, possibly because of a read error. Here the CDR3 DNA reads TGTGCCAGCAACCTGGACCAGACCAATGAGCAGTTC. It is translated as CASNLDQTNEQF. The V call is TRBV12-3 or TRBV12-4, the J call TRBJ2-1, with unresolved D. The CDR3 is 12 residues long.

The chain uses TRBV7-3 and TRBJ2-1, with 8 bases identical to TRBD2. Germline assignment: CDR1 SGHTA and CDR2 FQGTGA. V lost 5 bases, J lost 4 bases, and 7 bases stayed unmatched. The CDR3 is made up of 15 amino acids. The CDR3 is CASSGGGLEYNEQFF. CDR3 DNA sequence: TGTGCCAGCAGCGGGGGGGGACTAGAGTACAATGAGCAGTTCTTC.